This T cell receptor beta chain was captured in a study of cytomegalovirus exposure and HLA in healthy donors. Study overall: Unique TCRs numbering approximately 81 million, obtained from HLA-typed donors, made up an early data release. The Caucasian-associated ancestry cluster held 65% to 90% of under 450 genotyped donors. Study conclusions and caveats: By a later analysis, the bulk of CMV-associated TCR beta chains appeared HLA-restricted.

13 Jbeta primers and 60 Vbeta primers were used for the PCR. TCRdb keeps only in-frame clones here, not all; method: immunoSEQ multiplex PCR. The sample table includes approximately 120,000 clones. Comment on this clone: Its specificity is not known.

CDR3 length: 17 amino acids. Germline values: CDR1 SGHNT, CDR2 YYREEE (reference sequence). Germline trimming cut 1 base from V and 3 bases from J; bases unmatched to any gene: 8. This clonotype originated in a middle-aged man in good health and CMV-seronegative. Input material: PBMCs. The chain links TRBV5-4 to TRBJ2-3; 10 bases map to TRBD2. DNA of the CDR3: TGTGCCAGCAGCTTGCTGCGACTAGCGGGCTCTACAGATACGCAGTATTTT. It specifies CASSLLRLAGSTDTQYF.